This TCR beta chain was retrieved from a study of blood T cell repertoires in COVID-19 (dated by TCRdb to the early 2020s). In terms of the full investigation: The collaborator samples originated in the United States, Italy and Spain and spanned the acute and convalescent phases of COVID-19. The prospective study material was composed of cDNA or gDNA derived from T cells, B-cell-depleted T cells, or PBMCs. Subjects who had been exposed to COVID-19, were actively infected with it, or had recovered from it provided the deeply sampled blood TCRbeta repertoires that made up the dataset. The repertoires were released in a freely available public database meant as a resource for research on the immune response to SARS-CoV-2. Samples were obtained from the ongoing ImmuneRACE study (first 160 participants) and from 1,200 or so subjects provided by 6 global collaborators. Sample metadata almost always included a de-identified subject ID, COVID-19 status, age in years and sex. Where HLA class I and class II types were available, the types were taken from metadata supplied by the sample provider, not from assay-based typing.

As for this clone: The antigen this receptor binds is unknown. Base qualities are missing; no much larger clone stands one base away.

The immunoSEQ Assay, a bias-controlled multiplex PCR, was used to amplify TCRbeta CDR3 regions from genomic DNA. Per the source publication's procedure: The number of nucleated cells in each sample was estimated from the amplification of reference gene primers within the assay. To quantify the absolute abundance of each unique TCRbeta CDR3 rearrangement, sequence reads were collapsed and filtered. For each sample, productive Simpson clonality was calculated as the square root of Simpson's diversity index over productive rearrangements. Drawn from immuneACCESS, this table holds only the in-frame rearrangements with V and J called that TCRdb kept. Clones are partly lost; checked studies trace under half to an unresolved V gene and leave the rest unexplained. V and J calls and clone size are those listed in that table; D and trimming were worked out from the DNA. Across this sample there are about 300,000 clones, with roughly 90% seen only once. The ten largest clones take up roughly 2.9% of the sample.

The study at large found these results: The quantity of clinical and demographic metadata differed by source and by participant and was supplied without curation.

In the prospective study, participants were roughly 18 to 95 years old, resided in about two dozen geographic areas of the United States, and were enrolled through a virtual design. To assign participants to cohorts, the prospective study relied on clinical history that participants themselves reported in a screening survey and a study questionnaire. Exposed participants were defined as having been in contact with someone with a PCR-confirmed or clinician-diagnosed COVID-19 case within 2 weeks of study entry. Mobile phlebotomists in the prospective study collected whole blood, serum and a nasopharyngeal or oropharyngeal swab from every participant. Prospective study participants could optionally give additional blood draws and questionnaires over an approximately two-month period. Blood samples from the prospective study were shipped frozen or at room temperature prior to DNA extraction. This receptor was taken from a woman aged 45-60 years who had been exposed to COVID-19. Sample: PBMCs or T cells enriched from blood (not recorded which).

The CDR3 is CASSGGRGSNYGYTF. The nucleotide sequence is given as TGTGCCAGCAGTGGGGGCAGGGGATCTAACTATGGCTACACCTTC. The rearranged chain carries TRBV2 and TRBJ1-2; a weak D assignment points to TRBD1 (6 bases agree). The CDR3 holds 15 amino acids from the cysteine to the phenylalanine. Here the CDR3 DNA is all that survives: 45 bases in frame from base 1. V is clipped by 4 bases and J by 0 bases, and the sequence between their germline boundaries is 12 bases long. Per the germline V gene, SNHLY is the CDR1 and FYNNEI is the CDR2.